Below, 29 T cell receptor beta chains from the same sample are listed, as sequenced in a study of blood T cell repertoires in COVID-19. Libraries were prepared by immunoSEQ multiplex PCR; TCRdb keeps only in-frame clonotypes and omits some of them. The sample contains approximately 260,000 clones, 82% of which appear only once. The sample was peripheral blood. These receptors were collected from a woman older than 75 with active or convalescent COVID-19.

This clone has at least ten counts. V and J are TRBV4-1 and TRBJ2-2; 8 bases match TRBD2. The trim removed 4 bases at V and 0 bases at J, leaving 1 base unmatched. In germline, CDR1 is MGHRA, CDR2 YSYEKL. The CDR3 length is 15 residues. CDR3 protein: CASSPGLANTGELFF. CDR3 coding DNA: TGCGCCAGCAGCCCGGGACTAGCGAACACCGGGGAGCTGTTTTTT.

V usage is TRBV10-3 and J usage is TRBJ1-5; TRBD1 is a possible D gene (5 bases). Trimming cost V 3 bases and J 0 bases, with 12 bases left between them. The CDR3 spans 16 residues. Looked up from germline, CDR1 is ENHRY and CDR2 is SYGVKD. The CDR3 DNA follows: TGTGCCATCAGTGATCAAGGGGCACGTAGCAATCAGCCCCAGCATTTT. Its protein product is CAISDQGARSNQPQHF.

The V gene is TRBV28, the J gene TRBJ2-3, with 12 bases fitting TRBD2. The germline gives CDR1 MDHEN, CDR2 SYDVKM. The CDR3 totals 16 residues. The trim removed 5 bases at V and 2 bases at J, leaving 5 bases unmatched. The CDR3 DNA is TGTGCCAGCAGTCAGCCTAGCGGGAGGGCCACAGATACGCAGTATTTT. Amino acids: CASSQPSGRATDTQYF.

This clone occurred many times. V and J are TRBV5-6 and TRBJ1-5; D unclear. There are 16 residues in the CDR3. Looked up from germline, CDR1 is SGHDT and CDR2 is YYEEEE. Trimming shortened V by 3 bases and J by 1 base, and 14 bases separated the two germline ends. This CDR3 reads CASSSGGSLSNQPQHF. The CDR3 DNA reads TGTGCCAGCAGCTCGGGAGGGTCGTTAAGCAATCAGCCCCAGCATTTT.

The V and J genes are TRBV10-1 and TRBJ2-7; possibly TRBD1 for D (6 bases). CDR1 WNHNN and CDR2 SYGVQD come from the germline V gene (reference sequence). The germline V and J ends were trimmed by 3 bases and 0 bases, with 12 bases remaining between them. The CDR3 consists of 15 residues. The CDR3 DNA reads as TGCGCCAGCAGTGACCAGGGGATCAGCTCCTACGAGCAGTACTTC. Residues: CASSDQGISSYEQYF.

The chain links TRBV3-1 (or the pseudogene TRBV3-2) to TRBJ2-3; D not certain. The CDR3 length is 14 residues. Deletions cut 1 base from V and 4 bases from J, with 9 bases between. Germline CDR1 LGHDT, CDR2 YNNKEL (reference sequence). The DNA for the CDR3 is TGTGCCAGCAGCCAAGGGGCCCCCCCAGATACGCAGTATTTT. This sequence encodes CASSQGAPPDTQYF.

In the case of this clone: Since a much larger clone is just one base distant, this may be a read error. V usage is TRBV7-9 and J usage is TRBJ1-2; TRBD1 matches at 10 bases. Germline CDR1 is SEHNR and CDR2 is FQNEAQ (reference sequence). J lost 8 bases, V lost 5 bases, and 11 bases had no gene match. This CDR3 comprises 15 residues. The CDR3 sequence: CASSAGQGGVGGYTF. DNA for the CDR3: TGTGCCAGCAGCGCAGGACAGGGGGGCGTTGGAGGCTACACCTTC.

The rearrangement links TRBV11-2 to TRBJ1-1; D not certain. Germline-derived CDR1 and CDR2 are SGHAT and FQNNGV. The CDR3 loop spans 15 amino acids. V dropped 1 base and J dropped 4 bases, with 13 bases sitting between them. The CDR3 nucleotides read TGTGCCAGCAGCTTAGTTTCCCTGGGGAGCACTGAAGCTTTCTTT. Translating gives CASSLVSLGSTEAFF.

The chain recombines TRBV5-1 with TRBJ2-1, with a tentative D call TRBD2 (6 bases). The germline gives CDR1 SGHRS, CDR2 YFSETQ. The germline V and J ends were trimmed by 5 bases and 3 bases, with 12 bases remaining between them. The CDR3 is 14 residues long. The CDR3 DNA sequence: TGCGCCAGCAGTTCCGGGACTGACTACAATGAGCAGTTCTTC. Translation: CASSSGTDYNEQFF.

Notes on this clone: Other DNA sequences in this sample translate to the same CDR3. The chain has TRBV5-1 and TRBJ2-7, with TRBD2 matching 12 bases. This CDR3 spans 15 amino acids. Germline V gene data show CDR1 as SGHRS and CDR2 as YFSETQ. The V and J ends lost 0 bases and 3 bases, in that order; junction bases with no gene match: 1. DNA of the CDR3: TGCGCCAGCAGCTTGGCGGGACTAGCGGGCTACGAGCAGTACTTC. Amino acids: CASSLAGLAGYEQYF.

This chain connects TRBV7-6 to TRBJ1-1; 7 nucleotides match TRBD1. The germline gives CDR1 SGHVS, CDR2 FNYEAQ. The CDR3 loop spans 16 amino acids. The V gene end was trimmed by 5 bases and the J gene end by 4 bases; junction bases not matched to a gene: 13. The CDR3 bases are TGTGCCAGCAGCCCACAACTGGGACAGTTGGGCACTGAAGCTTTCTTT. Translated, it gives CASSPQLGQLGTEAFF.

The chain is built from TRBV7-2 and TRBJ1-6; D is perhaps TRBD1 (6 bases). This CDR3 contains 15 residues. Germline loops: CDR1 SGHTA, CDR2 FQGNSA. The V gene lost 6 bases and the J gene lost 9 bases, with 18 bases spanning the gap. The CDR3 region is CASRELGHLLSPLHF. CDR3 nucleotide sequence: TGTGCCAGCAGGGAGCTGGGACATCTGCTTTCACCCCTCCACTTT.

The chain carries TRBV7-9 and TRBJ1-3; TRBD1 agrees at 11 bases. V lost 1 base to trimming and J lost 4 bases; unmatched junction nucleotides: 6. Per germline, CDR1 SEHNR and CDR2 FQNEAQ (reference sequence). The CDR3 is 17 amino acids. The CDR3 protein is CASSLGGTGGRGNTIYF. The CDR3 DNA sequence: TGTGCCAGCAGCTTAGGAGGGACAGGGGGTCGCGGAAACACCATATATTTT.

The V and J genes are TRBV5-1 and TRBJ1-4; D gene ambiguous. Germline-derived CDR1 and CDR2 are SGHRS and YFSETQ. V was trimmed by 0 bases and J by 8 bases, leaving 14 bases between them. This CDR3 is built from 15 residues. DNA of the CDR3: TGCGCCAGCAGCTTGGAAACAGCCGCGAACGAAAAACTGTTTTTT. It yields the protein CASSLETAANEKLFF.

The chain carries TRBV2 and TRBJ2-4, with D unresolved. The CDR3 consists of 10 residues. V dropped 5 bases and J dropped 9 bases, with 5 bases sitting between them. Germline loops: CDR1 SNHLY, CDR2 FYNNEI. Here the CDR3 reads CASSLGIQYF. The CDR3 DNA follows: TGTGCCAGCAGTCTAGGCATTCAGTACTTC. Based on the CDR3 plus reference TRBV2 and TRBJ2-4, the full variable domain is EPEVTQTPSHQVTQMGQEVILRCVPISNHLYFYWYRQILGQKVEFLVSFYNNEISEKSEIFDDQFSVERPDGSNFTLKIRSTKLEDSAMYFCASSLGIQYFGAGTRLSVL.

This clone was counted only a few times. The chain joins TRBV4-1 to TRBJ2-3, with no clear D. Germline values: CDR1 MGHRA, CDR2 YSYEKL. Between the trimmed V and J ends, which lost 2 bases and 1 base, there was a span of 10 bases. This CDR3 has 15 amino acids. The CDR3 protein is CASSQIFSGTDTQYF. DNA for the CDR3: TGCGCCAGCAGCCAAATTTTTTCTGGCACAGATACGCAGTATTTT.

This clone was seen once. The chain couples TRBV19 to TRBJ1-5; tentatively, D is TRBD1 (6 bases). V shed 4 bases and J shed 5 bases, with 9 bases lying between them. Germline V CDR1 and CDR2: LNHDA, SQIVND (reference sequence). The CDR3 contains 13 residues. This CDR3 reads CASSTQGHQPQHF. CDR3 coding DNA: TGTGCCAGTAGTACGCAGGGGCATCAGCCCCAGCATTTT.

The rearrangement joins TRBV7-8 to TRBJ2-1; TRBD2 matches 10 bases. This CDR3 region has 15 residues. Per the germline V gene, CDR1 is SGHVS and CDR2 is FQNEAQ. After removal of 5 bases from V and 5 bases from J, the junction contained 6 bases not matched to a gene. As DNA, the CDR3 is TGTGCCAGCAGCCCGGGACTAGCGAAACACAATGAGCAGTTCTTC. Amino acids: CASSPGLAKHNEQFF.

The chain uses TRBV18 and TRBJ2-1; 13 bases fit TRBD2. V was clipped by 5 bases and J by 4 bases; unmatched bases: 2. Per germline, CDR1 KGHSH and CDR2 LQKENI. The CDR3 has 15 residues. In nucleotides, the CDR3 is TGTGCCAGCTCATCGGGACTAGCGGGATACAATGAGCAGTTCTTC. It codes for CASSSGLAGYNEQFF.

The CDR3 DNA reads as TGTGCCAGCAGCGTACTACTAGCGAACACCGGGGAGCTGTTTTTT. Amino acids: CASSVLLANTGELFF. This chain links TRBV9 with TRBJ2-2; possible D gene TRBD2, 5 bases. V was trimmed by 1 base and J by 0 bases, leaving 7 bases between them. The CDR3 covers 15 residues. From germline, CDR1 is SGDLS and CDR2 YYNGEE.

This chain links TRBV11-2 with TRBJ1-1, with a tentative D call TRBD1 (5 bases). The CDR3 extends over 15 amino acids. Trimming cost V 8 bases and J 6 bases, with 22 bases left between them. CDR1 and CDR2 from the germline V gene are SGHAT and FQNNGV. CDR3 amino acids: CASGRKPQGSPEAFF. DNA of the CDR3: TGTGCCAGCGGCAGAAAACCGCAGGGCTCACCTGAAGCTTTCTTT. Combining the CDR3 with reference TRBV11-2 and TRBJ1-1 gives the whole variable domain EAGVAQSPRYKIIEKRQSVAFWCNPISGHATLYWYQQILGQGPKLLIQFQNNGVVDDSQLPKDRFSAERLKGVDSTLKIQPAKLEDSAVYLCASGRKPQGSPEAFFGQGTRLTVV.

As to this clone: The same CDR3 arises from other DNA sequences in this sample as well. CDR3 residues: CAGDSSGANVLTF. The CDR3 nucleotides read TGTGCCGGGGACAGCTCTGGGGCCAACGTCCTGACTTTC. The rearrangement joins TRBV30 to TRBJ2-6; 7 bases are a match to TRBD1. V dropped 8 bases and J dropped 0; count of bases not matched to a gene: 1. Germline V gives CDR1 GTSNPN, CDR2 SVGIG (reference sequence). This CDR3 has 13 amino acids.

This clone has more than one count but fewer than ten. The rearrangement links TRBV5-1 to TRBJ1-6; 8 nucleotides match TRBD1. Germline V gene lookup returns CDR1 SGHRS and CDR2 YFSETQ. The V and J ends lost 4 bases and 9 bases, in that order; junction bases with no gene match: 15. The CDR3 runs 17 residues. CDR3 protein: CASSTTGDPMFSSPLHF. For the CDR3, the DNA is TGCGCCAGCAGCACGACAGGGGACCCAATGTTTTCTTCACCCCTCCACTTT.

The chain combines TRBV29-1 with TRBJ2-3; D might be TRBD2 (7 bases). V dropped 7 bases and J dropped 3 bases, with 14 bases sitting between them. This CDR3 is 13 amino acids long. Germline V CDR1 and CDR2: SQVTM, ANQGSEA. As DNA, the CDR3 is TGCAGCGGGGGGGGCAGGGATACAGATACGCAGTATTTT. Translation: CSGGGRDTDTQYF.

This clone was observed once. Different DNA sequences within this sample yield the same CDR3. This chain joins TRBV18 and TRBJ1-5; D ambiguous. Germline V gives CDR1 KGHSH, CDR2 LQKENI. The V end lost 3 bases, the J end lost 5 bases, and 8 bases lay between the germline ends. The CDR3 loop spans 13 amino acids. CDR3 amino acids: CASSPSRDQPQHF. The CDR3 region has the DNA TGTGCCAGCTCACCCTCGCGGGATCAGCCCCAGCATTTT.

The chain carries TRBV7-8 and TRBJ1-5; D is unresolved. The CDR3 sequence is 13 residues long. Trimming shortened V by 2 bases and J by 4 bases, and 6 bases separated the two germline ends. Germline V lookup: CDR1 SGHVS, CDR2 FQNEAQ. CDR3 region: CASSLPGNQPQHF. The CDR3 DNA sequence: TGTGCCAGCAGCTTACCGGGGAATCAGCCCCAGCATTTT.

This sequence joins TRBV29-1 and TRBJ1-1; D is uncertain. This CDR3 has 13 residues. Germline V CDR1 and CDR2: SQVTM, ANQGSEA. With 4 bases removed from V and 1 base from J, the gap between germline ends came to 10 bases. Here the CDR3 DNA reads TGCAGCGTTGGTGGTAGTAAGAACACTGAAGCTTTCTTT. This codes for CSVGGSKNTEAFF.

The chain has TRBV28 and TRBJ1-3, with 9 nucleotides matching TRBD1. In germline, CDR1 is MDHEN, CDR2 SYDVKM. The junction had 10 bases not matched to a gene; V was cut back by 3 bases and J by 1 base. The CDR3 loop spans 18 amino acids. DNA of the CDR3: TGTGCCAGCAGTTTGGGAGCCGGGACAGGGACTTCTGGAAACACCATATATTTT. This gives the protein CASSLGAGTGTSGNTIYF.

CDR3 in amino acids: CASSFGAGDNSPLHF. The DNA of the CDR3 is TGCGCCAGCAGCTTCGGAGCAGGGGATAATTCACCCCTCCACTTT. The chain has TRBV5-1 and TRBJ1-6; D might be TRBD1 (6 bases). V lost 2 bases and J 5 bases, leaving 11 bases between the germline ends. The germline gives CDR1 SGHRS, CDR2 YFSETQ. This CDR3 comprises 15 residues.